The 19 T cell receptor beta chains below were found in one sample sequenced in a study of PD-L1 blockade in urothelial cancer. Assay: immunoSEQ multiplex PCR; the TCRdb copy retains only in-frame clones and omits some. This table holds some 71,000 clones, 85% to 90% found once. The sequences come from PBMCs, collected around atezolizumab (anti-PD-L1) treatment. These receptors came from a man in his fifties or sixties with urothelial cancer.

The V gene is TRBV2, the J gene TRBJ2-6; 9 bases line up with TRBD1. This CDR3 is built from 17 residues. Losses at the gene ends were 1 base for V and 0 bases for J; bases not matched to a gene: 1. Germline assignment: CDR1 SNHLY and CDR2 FYNNEI. In DNA form, the CDR3 reads TGTGCCAGCAGTGAAGGGACAGGGGCCTCTGGGGCCAACGTCCTGACTTTC. Protein: CASSEGTGASGANVLTF.

The chain carries TRBV7-9 and TRBJ2-4, with TRBD1 identical over 10 bases. CDR1 and CDR2 (germline): SEHNR, FQNEAQ (reference sequence). Trimming cost V 5 bases and J 5 bases; bases outside gene matches: 3. The CDR3 has 14 amino acids. The CDR3 DNA reads TGTGCCAGCAGCCCGACAGGGGGCCAAAACATTCAGTACTTC. Protein sequence: CASSPTGGQNIQYF.

To note about this clone: Additional DNA sequences in this sample encode the identical CDR3. The chain uses TRBV2 and TRBJ1-1, with D perhaps TRBD1 (6 bases). The CDR3 has 13 residues. The germline V and J ends were trimmed by 8 bases and 0 bases, with 10 bases remaining between them. Germline V gives CDR1 SNHLY, CDR2 FYNNEI. The CDR3 here is CASSGGVNTEAFF. The CDR3 coding sequence is TGTGCCAGCTCGGGGGGCGTGAACACTGAAGCTTTCTTT.

This sequence joins TRBV5-1 and TRBJ2-1; possible D gene TRBD2, 6 bases. Trimming stripped 4 bases from V and 9 bases from J, with 20 bases between. The CDR3 covers 15 residues. CDR1 is SGHRS and CDR2 is YFSETQ in the germline V gene. CDR3 coding DNA: TGCGCCAGCAGCGGCGGAGGGAGCAAGGTCGGTGAGCAGTTCTTC. Its protein product is CASSGGGSKVGEQFF. Full variable domain (remainder filled in from reference TRBV5-1 and TRBJ2-1): KAGVTQTPRYLIKTRGQQVTLSCSPISGHRSVSWYQQTPGQGLQFLFEYFSETQRNKGNFPGRFSGRQFSNSRSEMNVSTLELGDSALYLCASSGGGSKVGEQFFGPGTRLTVL.

This sequence joins TRBV5-1 and TRBJ2-3; 7 bases align to TRBD1. The J segment lost 4 bases and the V segment lost 4 bases, leaving 9 bases of the junction unmatched. Germline V lookup: CDR1 SGHRS, CDR2 YFSETQ. The CDR3 is 15 amino acids. The CDR3 loop is CASSGTGVGADTQYF. CDR3 nucleotides: TGCGCCAGCAGCGGTACAGGGGTGGGCGCAGATACGCAGTATTTT. Combining the CDR3 with reference TRBV5-1 and TRBJ2-3 gives the whole variable domain KAGVTQTPRYLIKTRGQQVTLSCSPISGHRSVSWYQQTPGQGLQFLFEYFSETQRNKGNFPGRFSGRQFSNSRSEMNVSTLELGDSALYLCASSGTGVGADTQYFGPGTRLTVL.

This chain connects TRBV5-4 to TRBJ2-1; a possible D gene is TRBD1 (6 bases). V was pared by 2 bases and J by 8 bases, with 11 bases between. The CDR3 sequence is 13 residues long. Germline V gene sequence: CDR1 SGHNT, CDR2 YYREEE (reference sequence). In DNA, the CDR3 is TGTGCCAGCAGCTTTGGGGGCCGGGATGAGCAGTTCTTC. Its translation is CASSFGGRDEQFF.

The chain combines TRBV4-3 with TRBJ1-5; no firm D call. Germline loops: CDR1 LGHNA, CDR2 YSLEER. The ends were cut back, 0 bases at V and 1 base at J, with 7 bases in the middle. The CDR3 is 15 amino acids. Here the CDR3 reads CASSQDRVSNQPQHF. In DNA, the CDR3 is TGCGCCAGCAGCCAAGATCGTGTCAGCAATCAGCCCCAGCATTTT.

The rearrangement uses TRBV19 and TRBJ1-2, with unresolved D. The CDR3 sequence is 13 residues long. V was clipped by 1 base and J by 4 bases, with 7 bases between them. The germline CDR1 and CDR2 sequences are LNHDA and SQIVND (reference sequence). The CDR3 bases are TGTGCCAGTAGTATAGCCGGGTTCTATGGCTACACCTTC. Protein: CASSIAGFYGYTF.

The chain links TRBV5-1 to TRBJ2-1, with D perhaps TRBD1 (6 bases). This CDR3 region has 13 residues. Deletions cut 0 bases from V and 8 bases from J, with 9 bases between. Germline CDR1 reads SGHRS; CDR2 reads YFSETQ. The CDR3 is CASSLEQGYEQFF. For the CDR3, the DNA is TGCGCCAGCAGCTTGGAACAGGGTTATGAGCAGTTCTTC.

This clone has only one observation. The DNA of the CDR3 is TGTGCCAGCAGCCAATCGACTTTATCCTACTATGGCTACACCTTC. Translating gives CASSQSTLSYYGYTF. The chain employs TRBV16 and TRBJ1-2; no reliable D call. V lost 0 bases and J lost 3, with 11 bases in between. This CDR3 is built from 15 residues. Germline-derived CDR1 and CDR2 are KGHSY and FQNENV.

V is TRBV7-9 and J is TRBJ2-6; D perhaps matches TRBD2 (6 bases). CDR1 SEHNR and CDR2 FQNEAQ come from the germline V gene (reference sequence). The length of the CDR3 is 12 residues. V lost 11 bases and J 4 bases, leaving 9 bases between the germline ends. CDR3: CAGGAGANVLTF. CDR3 coding DNA: TGTGCCGGAGGGGCGGGGGCCAACGTCCTGACTTTC.

J is TRBJ2-2 and V is TRBV9; TRBD1 might be the D (6 bases). Germline assignment: CDR1 SGDLS and CDR2 YYNGEE. This CDR3 is 16 amino acids long. With 2 bases removed from V and 4 bases from J, the gap between germline ends came to 15 bases. The CDR3 spells CASSVRTVVPTGELFF. The CDR3 region has the DNA TGTGCCAGCAGCGTTAGGACAGTAGTCCCCACCGGGGAGCTGTTTTTT. Combining the CDR3 with reference TRBV9 and TRBJ2-2 gives the whole variable domain DSGVTQTPKHLITATGQRVTLRCSPRSGDLSVYWYQQSLDQGLQFLIQYYNGEERAKGNILERFSAQQFPDLHSELNLSSLELGDSALYFCASSVRTVVPTGELFFGEGSRLTVL.

The chain couples TRBV2 to TRBJ1-1, with a tentative D call TRBD1 (6 bases). Per germline, CDR1 SNHLY and CDR2 FYNNEI. The V end was cut by 6 bases, the J end by 5 bases, with 10 bases between. The CDR3 sequence is 12 residues long. For the CDR3, the DNA is TGTGCCAGCAGGAAGGGGGATACTGAAGCTTTCTTT. It is translated as CASRKGDTEAFF.

This clone was recorded a few times. V and J are TRBV18 and TRBJ2-5; D is uncertain. V was trimmed by 10 bases and J by 1 base, leaving 13 bases between them. The CDR3 totals 13 residues. Germline V CDR1 and CDR2: KGHSH, LQKENI. CDR3 DNA sequence: TGTGCCACCAGTAGACGCGGCCAAGAGACCCAGTACTTC. Translation: CATSRRGQETQYF.

The rearrangement uses TRBV6-9 and TRBJ1-4; tentatively, D is TRBD1 (6 bases). CDR1 and CDR2 (germline): MNHGY, SVAAGI. Trimming took off 3 bases at V and 7 bases at J, with 12 bases between the two ends. The CDR3 length is 14 residues. CDR3 region: CASSYHSGVEKLFF. In nucleotides, the CDR3 is TGTGCCAGCAGTTACCACTCAGGGGTTGAAAAACTGTTTTTT.

This clone was detected only a few times. J is TRBJ1-5 and V is TRBV28; tentatively, D is TRBD1 (5 bases). The CDR3 is 15 residues long. V dropped 6 bases and J dropped 0 bases, with 12 bases sitting between them. Germline V CDR1 and CDR2: MDHEN, SYDVKM. The DNA for the CDR3 is TGTGCCAGCAGGTCCGGTGGGGCTAGCAATCAGCCCCAGCATTTT. Amino acid sequence: CASRSGGASNQPQHF.

The CDR3 reads CASSFFGQGHGYTF. Written as DNA, the CDR3 is TGTGCCAGCAGTTTTTTTGGACAGGGGCATGGCTACACCTTC. This sequence joins TRBV27 and TRBJ1-2; 9 bases map to TRBD1. CDR3 length: 14 amino acids. V lost 3 bases and J lost 6; bases outside the gene matches: 5. The germline gives CDR1 MNHEY, CDR2 SMNVEV (reference sequence).

The genes are TRBV9 and TRBJ2-4; D ambiguous. V lost 4 bases and J lost 1, with 21 bases in between. The CDR3 covers 18 residues. Germline V CDR1 and CDR2: SGDLS, YYNGEE. The CDR3 spells CASSPKDTLSWAKNIQYF. The CDR3 DNA reads TGTGCCAGCAGCCCTAAAGACACCCTCAGTTGGGCCAAAAACATTCAGTACTTC.

This chain links TRBV19 with TRBJ2-2; 9 nucleotides line up with TRBD2. CDR1 and CDR2 (germline): LNHDA, SQIVND (reference sequence). This CDR3 is built from 15 residues. The ends lost 7 bases at V and 3 bases at J; junction bases unmatched: 6. The CDR3 protein is CASMWTSAHTGELFF. The CDR3 DNA reads TGTGCCAGTATGTGGACTAGCGCCCACACCGGGGAGCTGTTTTTT.